The rows below give T cell receptor beta chains drawn from one sample of a study of blood T cell repertoires in COVID-19. Clones were read by immunoSEQ multiplex PCR, and TCRdb kept only the in-frame ones, dropping some. The sample includes a few hundred thousand clones, 85% to 90% of them seen just once. Sequencing input: PBMCs or T cells enriched from blood (not recorded which). These receptors originate from a woman between 18 and 29 years old in a cohort exposed to, infected with or recovered from COVID-19 (not recorded which). The CDR3 runs from the conserved cysteine through the conserved F or W. D genes are given only for firm matches. Clone size is given for some rows only: seen once, a few or many times, or a class if the clone is expanded.

TGTGCCATCAGTGAGTACCGGGACAGCAGCACAGATACGCAGTATTTT,CAISEYRDSSTDTQYF,-,TRBJ2-3,TRBV10-3,TRBD1
TGTGCCAGCAGCTTAGTCGTGACAGGGATCACCGGGGAGCTGTTTTTT,CASSLVVTGITGELFF,-,TRBJ2-2,TRBV7-9,TRBD1
TGTGCCAGCAGCTTGGCACAGGGAAACACCATATATTTT,CASSLAQGNTIYF,many,TRBJ1-3,TRBV5-4,-
TGTGCCTGGAGTTGGGCAGGGGGAGGTTCACCCCTCCACTTT,CAWSWAGGGSPLHF,-,TRBJ1-6,TRBV30,TRBD1
TGTGCCAGCAGTGGGGAGATAAGCTCCTACAATGAGCAGTTCTTC,CASSGEISSYNEQFF,-,TRBJ2-1,TRBV25-1,-
TGTGCCAGCGGGAGCTGGACAGGAGCGCGAGAAAAACTGTTTTTT,CASGSWTGAREKLFF,-,TRBJ1-4,TRBV2,TRBD1
TGCGCCAGCAGCTTGTTCCCGGCGGGGGGGGCTAACGAGCAGTACTTC,CASSLFPAGGANEQYF,-,TRBJ2-7,TRBV5-1,TRBD2
TGTGCCAGCAGCTTATGGGGGGATGGAAATTCACCCCTCCACTTT,CASSLWGDGNSPLHF,once,TRBJ1-6,TRBV7-3,-
TGTGCCAGCAGCCAAGATACCTACGAAACGGGTGAAGCTTTCTTT,CASSQDTYETGEAFF,-,TRBJ1-1,TRBV4-2,-
TGTGCCACCAGTGATCGACAGGGGGACTATGGCTACACCTTC,CATSDRQGDYGYTF,-,TRBJ1-2,TRBV24-1,TRBD1
TGCGCCAGCAGCCAACTGGACAGGGGAGACACTGAAGCTTTCTTT,CASSQLDRGDTEAFF,-,TRBJ1-1,TRBV5-1,TRBD1
TGTGCCAGCAGTCCTCCAGACAGTGCGAACACTGAAGCTTTCTTT,CASSPPDSANTEAFF,-,TRBJ1-1,TRBV27,-
TGTGCCAGCACCGGGGGGGGCACCATATATTTT,CASTGGGTIYF,-,TRBJ1-3,TRBV28,-
TGTGCCAGCATCCTAACCAGGACAGTGACCGGGGAGCTGTTTTTT,CASILTRTVTGELFF,once,TRBJ2-2,TRBV6-5,-
TGTGCCAGCAGCAAGGGTTACAGGGGCGGTGTCTACGAGCAGTACTTC,CASSKGYRGGVYEQYF,once,TRBJ2-7,TRBV21-1,-
TGTGCCAGTACACAGGTCTCCTACGAGCAGTACTTC,CASTQVSYEQYF,-,TRBJ2-7,TRBV6-5,-
TGTGCCACCAGCCCCAAGCGGGTGCGGGGAGATACGCAGTATTTT,CATSPKRVRGDTQYF,-,TRBJ2-3,TRBV24-1,-
TGTGCCAGCAGCCAAGGGCTAGCGGGAGGGGGAGGAGGCTACAATGAGCAGTTCTTC,CASSQGLAGGGGGYNEQFF,-,TRBJ2-1,TRBV4-2,TRBD2
TGTGCCAGCAGTCCGGGACAGGGACCTTTAGAGCAGTACTTC,CASSPGQGPLEQYF,-,TRBJ2-7,TRBV28,TRBD1
TGTGCCATCAGCGCTGACCGGGGACAGGGGATCTATGGCTACACCTTC,CAISADRGQGIYGYTF,-,TRBJ1-2,TRBV10-3,TRBD1
TGTGCCAGCAGCGACTCACAGGGAGCCACTGAAGCTTTCTTT,CASSDSQGATEAFF,once,TRBJ1-1,TRBV11-3,-
TGTGCCAGCAGTTTAGGACAGCCAAATTCACCCCTCCACTTT,CASSLGQPNSPLHF,-,TRBJ1-6,TRBV27,-
TGTGCCAGCACGCTAGGGGGGGCAGGGGCCAACGTCCTGACTTTC,CASTLGGAGANVLTF,-,TRBJ2-6,TRBV2,-
TGCGCCAGCAGTGACCGTGCATCGGTTCAGCCCCAGCATTTT,CASSDRASVQPQHF,-,TRBJ1-5,TRBV10-2,-
TGTGCCAGCAGCCAAGATCGGGTATCTGGAAACACCATATATTTT,CASSQDRVSGNTIYF,-,TRBJ1-3,TRBV3-1/TRBV3-2,-
TGTGCCAGTAGGGACAGGGAAAGCATGAACACTGAAGCTTTCTTT,CASRDRESMNTEAFF,-,TRBJ1-1,TRBV19,TRBD1
TGTGCCACCAGTGATAGAACAGGGTTGGACGAGCAGTACTTC,CATSDRTGLDEQYF,once,TRBJ2-7,TRBV24-1,-
TGTGCCAGTAGTATATCGAGCATACAAGAGACCCAGTACTTC,CASSISSIQETQYF,-,TRBJ2-5,TRBV19,-
TGTGCCAGTAGGATGGGCAGCTCTGGAAACACCATATATTTT,CASRMGSSGNTIYF,-,TRBJ1-3,TRBV19,-
TGTGCCACCAGTGAAGGTTCAGCGGGAGCGTACCAAGAGACCCAGTACTTC,CATSEGSAGAYQETQYF,-,TRBJ2-5,TRBV24-1,TRBD2
TGTGCCAGCAGCTCCCTGGTGGGACTACCCTACAATGAGCAGTTCTTC,CASSSLVGLPYNEQFF,-,TRBJ2-1,TRBV11-2,TRBD2
TGTGCCAGCAGCAGCAGGGGGCGAAGTAATGGCTACACCTTC,CASSSRGRSNGYTF,-,TRBJ1-2,TRBV7-8,TRBD1
TGCGCCAGCGGGGCCCTTATACCCTACAATGAGCAGTTCTTC,CASGALIPYNEQFF,-,TRBJ2-1,TRBV4-1,-
TGTGCCAGCAGCTTAGATGTAGGGGCTCTCACTGAAGCTTTCTTT,CASSLDVGALTEAFF,-,TRBJ1-1,TRBV7-9,-
TGTGCCAGCAGCCCGGGACTAGCGGGGATCTACAATGAGCAGTTCTTC,CASSPGLAGIYNEQFF,-,TRBJ2-1,TRBV27,TRBD2
TGTGCCAGCAGTGTAGGGACTAGCGTGGATACGCAGTATTTT,CASSVGTSVDTQYF,-,TRBJ2-3,TRBV2,TRBD2
TGTGCCAGCAGCCGGGACAGGGGGGACGAGCAGTACTTC,CASSRDRGDEQYF,-,TRBJ2-7,TRBV28,TRBD1
TGTGCCAGCAGCCCAGGGGGGCACCAAGAGACCCAGTACTTC,CASSPGGHQETQYF,-,TRBJ2-5,TRBV11-3,-
TGTGCCAGCACGATACCGGGACTAGCGGGAGGAGGCGAGCAGTACTTC,CASTIPGLAGGGEQYF,-,TRBJ2-7,TRBV7-8,TRBD2
TGCGCCAGCGGACAGTTGAACACTGAAGCTTTCTTT,CASGQLNTEAFF,-,TRBJ1-1,TRBV4-1,-
TGTGCCACCAGCGTCAGCCTCGGAGGGTATGAAGCTTTCTTT,CATSVSLGGYEAFF,-,TRBJ1-1,TRBV15,-
TGTGCCATCACCATGACTAGCGGCTCCTACAATGAGCAGTTCTTC,CAITMTSGSYNEQFF,-,TRBJ2-1,TRBV10-3,TRBD2
TGTGCCAGCAGCAGAACCTGGGAGGATGGCTACACCTTC,CASSRTWEDGYTF,-,TRBJ1-2,TRBV7-9,-
TGTGCCAGCAGCTTACTAGCGGGTATCACTTTCAATGAGCAGTTCTTC,CASSLLAGITFNEQFF,-,TRBJ2-1,TRBV11-2,TRBD2
TGTGCCAGTAGGTCCGGGTGGGAGGCCGGAAACACCATATATTTT,CASRSGWEAGNTIYF,-,TRBJ1-3,TRBV19,-
TGCAGCGTTGACCTGGGAGACGGCTACACCTTC,CSVDLGDGYTF,few,TRBJ1-2,TRBV29-1,-
TGTGCCAGCAGTGAAGCGCCGTATCAGGGCTATGGCTACACCTTC,CASSEAPYQGYGYTF,-,TRBJ1-2,TRBV6-1,-
TGTGCCAGTAGTATTGGTAGCGGGGGGGATAAGCAGTTCTTC,CASSIGSGGDKQFF,-,TRBJ2-1,TRBV19,TRBD2